This T cell receptor beta chain originates from a study of shared clonotypes between healthy human individuals. Study at large: Researchers assigned three CD4 naive, three CD4 memory, two CD8 naive and one CD8 memory plate to each donor.

As concerns this clone: The antigen is unknown.

Everyone who donated was a Caucasian adult who lived in Nashville, Tennessee. Study-level points and caveats: Compared with clonotypes that all four donors shared, non-shared clonotypes had lower generation probabilities. Genetic and exposure-history diversity was limited by the small donor number.

Germline V CDR1 and CDR2: MDHEN, SYDVKM. CDR3 size: 15 residues. Trimming at V came to 7 bases and at J to 3 bases, leaving 8 bases not matched to a gene. Sequencing used immunoSEQ multiplex PCR; TCRdb keeps in-frame clones, though not all of them. The sample yields millions of clones, 85% to 95% seen once. The clonotype originates from a young man in good health. Source material: naive CD4+ T cells sorted from blood. The subset was: CD45RA+ positively selected. The chain has TRBV28 and TRBJ2-3, with TRBD1 matching over 9 bases. The CDR3 DNA reads as TGTGCCAGCAAACTACAGGGGGCATCAACAGATACGCAGTATTTT. Its protein product is CASKLQGASTDTQYF.